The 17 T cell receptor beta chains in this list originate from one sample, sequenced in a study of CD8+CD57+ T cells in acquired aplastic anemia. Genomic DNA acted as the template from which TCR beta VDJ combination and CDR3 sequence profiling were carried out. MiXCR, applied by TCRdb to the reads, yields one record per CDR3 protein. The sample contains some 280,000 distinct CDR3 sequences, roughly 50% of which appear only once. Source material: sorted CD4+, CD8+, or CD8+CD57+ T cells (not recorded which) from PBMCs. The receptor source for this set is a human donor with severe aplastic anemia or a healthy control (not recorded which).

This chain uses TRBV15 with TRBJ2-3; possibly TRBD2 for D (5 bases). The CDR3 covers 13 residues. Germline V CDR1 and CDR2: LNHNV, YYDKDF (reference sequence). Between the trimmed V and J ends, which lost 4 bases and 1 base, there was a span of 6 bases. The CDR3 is CATSKAGTDTQYF. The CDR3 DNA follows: TGTGCCACCAGCAAAGCGGGCACAGATACGCAGTATTTT. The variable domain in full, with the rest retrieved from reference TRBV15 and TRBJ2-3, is DAMVIQNPRYQVTQFGKPVTLSCSQTLNHNVMYWYQQKSSQAPKLLFHYYDKDFNNEADTPDNFQSRRPNTSFCFLDIRSPGLGDTAMYLCATSKAGTDTQYFGPGTRLTVL.

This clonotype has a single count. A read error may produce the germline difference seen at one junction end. In DNA form, the CDR3 reads TGTGCCACTTCACGGGGCAATATGAACACCGAAGCTTTCTTT. Protein sequence: CATSRGNMNTEAFF. This chain joins TRBV7-9 and TRBJ1-1; tentative D call: TRBD1 (5 bases). CDR3 size: 14 residues. From germline, CDR1 is SEHNR and CDR2 FQNEAQ (reference sequence).

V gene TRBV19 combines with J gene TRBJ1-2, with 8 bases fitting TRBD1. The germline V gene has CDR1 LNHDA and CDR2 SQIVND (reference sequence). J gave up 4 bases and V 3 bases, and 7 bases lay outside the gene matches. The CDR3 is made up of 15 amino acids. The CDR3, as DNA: TGTGCCAGTAGTATGAGGGCAGGGGGCGGCTATGGCTACACCTTC. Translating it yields CASSMRAGGGYGYTF.

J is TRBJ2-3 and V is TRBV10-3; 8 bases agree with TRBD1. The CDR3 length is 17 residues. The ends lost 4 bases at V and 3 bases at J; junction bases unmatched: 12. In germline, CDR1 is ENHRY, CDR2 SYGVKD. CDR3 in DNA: TGTGCCATCAGTGGAACCGGGACAGGACAGATTACAGATACGCAGTATTTT. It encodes CAISGTGTGQITDTQYF.

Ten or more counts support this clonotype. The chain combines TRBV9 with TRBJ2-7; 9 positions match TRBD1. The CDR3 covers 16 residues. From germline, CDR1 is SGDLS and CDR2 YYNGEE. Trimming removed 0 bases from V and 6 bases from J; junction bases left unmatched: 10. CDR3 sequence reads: CASSVEPGQGLGEQYF. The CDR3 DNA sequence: TGTGCCAGCAGCGTAGAGCCGGGACAGGGTTTGGGCGAGCAGTACTTC.

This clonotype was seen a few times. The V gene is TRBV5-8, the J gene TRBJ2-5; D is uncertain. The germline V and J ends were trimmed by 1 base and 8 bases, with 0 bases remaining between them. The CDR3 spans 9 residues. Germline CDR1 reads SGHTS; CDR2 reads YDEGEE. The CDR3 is CASSLTQYF. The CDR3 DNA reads TGTGCCAGCAGCTTGACCCAGTACTTC.

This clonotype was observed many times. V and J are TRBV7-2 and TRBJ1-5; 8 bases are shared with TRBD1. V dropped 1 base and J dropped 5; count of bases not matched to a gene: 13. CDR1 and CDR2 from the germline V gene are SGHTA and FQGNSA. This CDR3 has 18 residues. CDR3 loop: CASSLEGQASFRYQPQHF. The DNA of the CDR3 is TGTGCCAGCAGCTTAGAGGGACAGGCCTCCTTTCGCTATCAGCCCCAGCATTTT.

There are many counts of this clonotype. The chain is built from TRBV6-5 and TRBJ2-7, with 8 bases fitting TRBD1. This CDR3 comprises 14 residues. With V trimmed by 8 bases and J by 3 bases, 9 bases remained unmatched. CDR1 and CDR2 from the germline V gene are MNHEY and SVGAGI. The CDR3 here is CASRTGFTGYEQYF. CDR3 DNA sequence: TGTGCCAGCCGGACAGGGTTCACCGGCTACGAGCAGTACTTC.

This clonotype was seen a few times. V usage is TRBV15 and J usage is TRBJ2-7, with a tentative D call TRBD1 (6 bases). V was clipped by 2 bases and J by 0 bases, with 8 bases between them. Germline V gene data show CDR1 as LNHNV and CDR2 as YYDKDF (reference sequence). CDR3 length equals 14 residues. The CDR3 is CATSRYRDSYEQYF. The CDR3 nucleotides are TGTGCCACCAGCAGATACAGGGACTCCTACGAGCAGTACTTC.

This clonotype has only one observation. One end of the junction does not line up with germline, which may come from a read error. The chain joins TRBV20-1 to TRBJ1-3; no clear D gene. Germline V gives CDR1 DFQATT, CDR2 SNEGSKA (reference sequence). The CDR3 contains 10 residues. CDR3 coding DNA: TGTGCCCCAGCGGTAAACACCATATATTTT. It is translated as CAPAVNTIYF.

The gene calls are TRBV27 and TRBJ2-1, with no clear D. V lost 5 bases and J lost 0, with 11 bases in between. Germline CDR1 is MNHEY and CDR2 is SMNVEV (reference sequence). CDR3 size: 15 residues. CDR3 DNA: TGTGCCAGCAGTAGTTCTCGGAGCTCCTACAATGAGCAGTTCTTC. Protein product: CASSSSRSSYNEQFF.

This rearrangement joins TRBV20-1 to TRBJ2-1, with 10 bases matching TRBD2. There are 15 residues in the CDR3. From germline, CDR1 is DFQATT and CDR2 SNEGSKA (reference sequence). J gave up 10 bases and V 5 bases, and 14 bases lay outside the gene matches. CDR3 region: CSASSGRVGTQEQFF. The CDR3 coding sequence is TGCAGTGCTTCAAGCGGGAGGGTGGGGACACAGGAGCAGTTCTTC.

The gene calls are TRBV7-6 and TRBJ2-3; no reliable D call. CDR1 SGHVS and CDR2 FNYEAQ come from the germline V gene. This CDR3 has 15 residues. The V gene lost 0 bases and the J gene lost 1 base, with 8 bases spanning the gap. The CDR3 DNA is TGTGCCAGCAGCTTAGCCGTTGCAGGCACAGATACGCAGTATTTT. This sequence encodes CASSLAVAGTDTQYF.

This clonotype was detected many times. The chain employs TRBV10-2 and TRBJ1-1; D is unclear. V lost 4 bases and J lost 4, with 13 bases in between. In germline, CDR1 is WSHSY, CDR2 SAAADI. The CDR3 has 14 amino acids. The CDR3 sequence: CASSVSQDVTEAFF. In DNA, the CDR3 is TGCGCCAGCAGTGTTAGTCAGGATGTCACTGAAGCTTTCTTT.

CDR3 sequence reads: CASSEGGSLYEQYF. CDR3 DNA sequence: TGCGCCAGCAGTGAAGGGGGGTCCCTCTACGAGCAGTACTTC. J is TRBJ2-7 and V is TRBV10-2; perhaps D is TRBD1 or TRBD2 (6 bases each). From germline, CDR1 is WSHSY and CDR2 SAAADI. V was clipped by 3 bases and J by 3 bases, with 12 bases between them. This CDR3 is 14 amino acids long.

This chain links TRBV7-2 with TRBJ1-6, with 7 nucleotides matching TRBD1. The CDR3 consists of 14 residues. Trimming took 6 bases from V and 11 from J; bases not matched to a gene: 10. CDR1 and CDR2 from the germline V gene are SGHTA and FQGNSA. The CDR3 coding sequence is TGTGCCAGCAGTCCCTTGACAGGGTTCGCACCCCTCCACTTT. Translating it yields CASSPLTGFAPLHF.

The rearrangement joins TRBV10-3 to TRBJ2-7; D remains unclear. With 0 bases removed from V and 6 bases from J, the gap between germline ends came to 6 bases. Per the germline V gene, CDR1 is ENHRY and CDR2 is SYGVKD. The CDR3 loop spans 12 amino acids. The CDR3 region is CAISESNLEQYF. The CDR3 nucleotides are TGTGCCATCAGTGAGTCGAATCTCGAGCAGTACTTC.